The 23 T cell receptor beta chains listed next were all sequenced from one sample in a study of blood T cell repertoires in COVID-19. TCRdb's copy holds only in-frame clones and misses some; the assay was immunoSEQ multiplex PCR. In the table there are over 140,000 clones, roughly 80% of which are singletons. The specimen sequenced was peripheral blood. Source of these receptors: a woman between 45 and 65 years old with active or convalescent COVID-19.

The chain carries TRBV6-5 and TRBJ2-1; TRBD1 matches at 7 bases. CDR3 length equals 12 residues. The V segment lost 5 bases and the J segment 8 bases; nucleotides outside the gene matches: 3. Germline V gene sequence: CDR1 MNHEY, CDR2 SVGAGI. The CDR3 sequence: CASSPTGDEQFF. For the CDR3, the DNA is TGTGCCAGCAGTCCAACAGGGGATGAGCAGTTCTTC.

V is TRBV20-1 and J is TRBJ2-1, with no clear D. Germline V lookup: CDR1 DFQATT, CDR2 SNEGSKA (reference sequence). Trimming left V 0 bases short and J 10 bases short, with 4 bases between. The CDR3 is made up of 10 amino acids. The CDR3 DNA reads TGCAGTGCTAGAGAACGGGAGCAGTTCTTC. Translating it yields CSAREREQFF.

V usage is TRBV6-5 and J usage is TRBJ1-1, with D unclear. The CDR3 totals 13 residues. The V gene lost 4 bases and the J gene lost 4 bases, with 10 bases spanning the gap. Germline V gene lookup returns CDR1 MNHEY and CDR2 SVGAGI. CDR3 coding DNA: TGTGCCAGCAGTTCCCTGGGAGCCACTGAAGCTTTCTTT. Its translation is CASSSLGATEAFF.

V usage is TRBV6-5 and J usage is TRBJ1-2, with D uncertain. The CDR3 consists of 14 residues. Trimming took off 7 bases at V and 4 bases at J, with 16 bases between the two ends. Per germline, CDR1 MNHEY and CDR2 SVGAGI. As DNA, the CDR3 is TGTGCCAGCACCTCGGGAATGGCCATCTATGGCTACACCTTC. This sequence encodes CASTSGMAIYGYTF.

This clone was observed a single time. For the CDR3, the DNA is TGTGCCAGCACACAGGGTACCTATGGCTACACCTTC. Residues: CASTQGTYGYTF. V gene TRBV6-5 combines with J gene TRBJ1-2; D is perhaps TRBD1 (6 bases). The germline gives CDR1 MNHEY, CDR2 SVGAGI. The CDR3 covers 12 residues. V lost 7 bases and J 4 bases, leaving 10 bases between the germline ends.

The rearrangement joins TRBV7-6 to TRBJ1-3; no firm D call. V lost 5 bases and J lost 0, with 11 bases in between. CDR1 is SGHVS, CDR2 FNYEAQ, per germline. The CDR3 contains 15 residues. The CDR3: CASSTPSSSGNTIYF. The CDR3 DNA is TGTGCCAGCAGCACCCCGTCCAGCTCTGGAAACACCATATATTTT.

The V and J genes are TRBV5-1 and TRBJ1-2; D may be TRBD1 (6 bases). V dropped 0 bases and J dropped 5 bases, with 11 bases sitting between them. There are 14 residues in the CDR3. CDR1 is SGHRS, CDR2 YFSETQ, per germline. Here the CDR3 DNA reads TGCGCCAGCAGCTTGGCCCCAGGGGAATATGGCTACACCTTC. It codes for CASSLAPGEYGYTF.

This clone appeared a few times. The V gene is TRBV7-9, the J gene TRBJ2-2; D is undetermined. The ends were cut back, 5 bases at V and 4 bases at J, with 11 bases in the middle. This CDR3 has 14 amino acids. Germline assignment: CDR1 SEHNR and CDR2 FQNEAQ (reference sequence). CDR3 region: CASSQRSTTGELFF. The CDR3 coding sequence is TGTGCCAGCAGCCAGAGGTCTACCACCGGGGAGCTGTTTTTT.

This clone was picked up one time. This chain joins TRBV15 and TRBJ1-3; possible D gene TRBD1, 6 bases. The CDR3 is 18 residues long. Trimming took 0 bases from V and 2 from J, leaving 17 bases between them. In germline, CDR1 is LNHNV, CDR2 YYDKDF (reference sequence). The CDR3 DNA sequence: TGTGCCACCAGCAGAGAAGTGGGGGGGCTGAACACTGGAAACACCATATATTTT. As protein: CATSREVGGLNTGNTIYF.

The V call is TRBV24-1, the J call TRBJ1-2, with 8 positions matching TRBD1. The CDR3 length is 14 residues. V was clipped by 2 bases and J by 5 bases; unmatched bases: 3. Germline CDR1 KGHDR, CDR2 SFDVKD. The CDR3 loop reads CATSDSDREYGYTF. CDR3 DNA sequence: TGTGCCACCAGTGATTCGGACAGGGAGTATGGCTACACCTTC.

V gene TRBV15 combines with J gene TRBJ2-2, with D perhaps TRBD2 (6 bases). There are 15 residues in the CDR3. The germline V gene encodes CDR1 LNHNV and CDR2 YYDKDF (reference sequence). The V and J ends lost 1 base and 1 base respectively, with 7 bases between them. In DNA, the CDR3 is TGTGCCACCAGCAGAGTGCGGGGGAACACCGGGGAGCTGTTTTTT. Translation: CATSRVRGNTGELFF.

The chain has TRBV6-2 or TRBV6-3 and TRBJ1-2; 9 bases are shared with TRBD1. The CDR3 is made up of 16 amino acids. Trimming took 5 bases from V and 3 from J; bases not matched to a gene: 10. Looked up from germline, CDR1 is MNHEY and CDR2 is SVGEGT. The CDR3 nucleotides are TGTGCCAGCAGTCCAACCGGGACAGGGAAGTACTATGGCTACACCTTC. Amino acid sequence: CASSPTGTGKYYGYTF.

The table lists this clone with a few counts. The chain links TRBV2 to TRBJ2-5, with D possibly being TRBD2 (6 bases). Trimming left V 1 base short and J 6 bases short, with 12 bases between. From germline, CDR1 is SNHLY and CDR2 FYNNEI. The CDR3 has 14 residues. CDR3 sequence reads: CASSEGWGVQTQYF. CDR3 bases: TGTGCCAGCAGTGAAGGGTGGGGGGTGCAGACCCAGTACTTC.

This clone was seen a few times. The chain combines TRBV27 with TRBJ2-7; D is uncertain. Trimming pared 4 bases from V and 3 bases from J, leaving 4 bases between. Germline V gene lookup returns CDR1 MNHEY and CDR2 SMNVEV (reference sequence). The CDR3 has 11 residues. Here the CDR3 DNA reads TGTGCCAGCAGTTCTTTCTACGAGCAGTACTTC. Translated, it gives CASSSFYEQYF.

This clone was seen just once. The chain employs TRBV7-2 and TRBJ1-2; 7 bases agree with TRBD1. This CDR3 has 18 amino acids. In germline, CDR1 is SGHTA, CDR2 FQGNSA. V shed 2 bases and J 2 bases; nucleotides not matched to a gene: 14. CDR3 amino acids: CASSLQGTAMRRNYGYTF. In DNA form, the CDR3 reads TGTGCCAGCAGCTTACAGGGGACAGCCATGAGGAGGAACTATGGCTACACCTTC.

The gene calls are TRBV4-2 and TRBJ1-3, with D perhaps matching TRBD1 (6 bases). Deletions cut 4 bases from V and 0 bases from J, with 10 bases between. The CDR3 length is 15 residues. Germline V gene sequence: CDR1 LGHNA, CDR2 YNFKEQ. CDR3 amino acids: CASSPRDTSGNTIYF. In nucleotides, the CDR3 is TGTGCCAGCAGCCCGAGGGACACCTCTGGAAACACCATATATTTT.

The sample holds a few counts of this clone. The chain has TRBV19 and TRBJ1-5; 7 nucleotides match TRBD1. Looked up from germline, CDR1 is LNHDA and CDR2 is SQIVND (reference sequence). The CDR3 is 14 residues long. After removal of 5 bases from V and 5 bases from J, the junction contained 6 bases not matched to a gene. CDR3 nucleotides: TGTGCCAGTAGTCCCACAGGGGCGCATCAGCCCCAGCATTTT. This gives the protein CASSPTGAHQPQHF.

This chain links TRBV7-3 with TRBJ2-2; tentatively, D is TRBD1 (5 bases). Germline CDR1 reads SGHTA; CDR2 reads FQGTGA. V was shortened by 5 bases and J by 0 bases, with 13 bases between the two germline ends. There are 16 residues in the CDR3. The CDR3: CASSLRTSANTGELFF. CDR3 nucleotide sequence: TGTGCCAGCAGCCTCAGGACAAGCGCGAACACCGGGGAGCTGTTTTTT.

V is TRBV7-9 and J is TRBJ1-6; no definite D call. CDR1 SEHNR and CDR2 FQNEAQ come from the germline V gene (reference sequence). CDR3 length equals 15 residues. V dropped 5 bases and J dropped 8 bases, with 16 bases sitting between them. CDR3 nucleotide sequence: TGTGCCAGCAGCCCCCTCGAGGGTTCTTATTCACCCCTCCACTTT. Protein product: CASSPLEGSYSPLHF.

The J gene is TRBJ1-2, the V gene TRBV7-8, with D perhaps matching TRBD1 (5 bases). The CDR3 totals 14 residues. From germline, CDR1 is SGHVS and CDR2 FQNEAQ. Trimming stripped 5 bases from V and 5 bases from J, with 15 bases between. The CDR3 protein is CASSNTDKGYGYTF. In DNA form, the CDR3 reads TGTGCCAGCAGCAACACGGACAAGGGTTATGGCTACACCTTC.

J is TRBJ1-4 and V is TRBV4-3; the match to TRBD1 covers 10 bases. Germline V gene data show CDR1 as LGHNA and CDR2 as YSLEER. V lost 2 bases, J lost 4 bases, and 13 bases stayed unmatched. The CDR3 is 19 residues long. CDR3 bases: TGCGCCAGCAGCCAAATGGTCGGGACAGGGGTATATAGTAATGAAAAACTGTTTTTT. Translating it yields CASSQMVGTGVYSNEKLFF.

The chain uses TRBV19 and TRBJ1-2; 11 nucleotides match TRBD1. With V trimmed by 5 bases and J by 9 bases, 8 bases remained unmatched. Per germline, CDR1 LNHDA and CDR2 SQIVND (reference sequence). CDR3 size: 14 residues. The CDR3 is CASSGRTGGDRYTF. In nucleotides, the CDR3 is TGTGCCAGTAGTGGACGGACAGGGGGCGATCGCTACACCTTC.

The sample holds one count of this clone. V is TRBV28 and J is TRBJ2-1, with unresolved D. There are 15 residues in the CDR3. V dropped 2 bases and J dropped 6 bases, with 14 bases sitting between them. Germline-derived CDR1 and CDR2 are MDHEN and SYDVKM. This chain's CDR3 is CASSLVLYSGNEQFF. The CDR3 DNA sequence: TGTGCCAGCAGTTTAGTTCTTTATTCAGGCAATGAGCAGTTCTTC.